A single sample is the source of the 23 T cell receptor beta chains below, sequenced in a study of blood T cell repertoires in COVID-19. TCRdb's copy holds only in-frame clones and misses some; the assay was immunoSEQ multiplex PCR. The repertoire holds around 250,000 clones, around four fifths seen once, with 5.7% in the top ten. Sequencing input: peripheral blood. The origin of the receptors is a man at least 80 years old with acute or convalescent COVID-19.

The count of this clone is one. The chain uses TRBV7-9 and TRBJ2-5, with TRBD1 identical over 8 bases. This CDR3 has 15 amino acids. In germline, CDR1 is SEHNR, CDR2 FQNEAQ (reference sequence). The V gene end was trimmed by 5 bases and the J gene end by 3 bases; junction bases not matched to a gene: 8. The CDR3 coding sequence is TGTGCCAGCAGCACCGGACAGGGAAAAGAAGAGACCCAGTACTTC. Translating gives CASSTGQGKEETQYF.

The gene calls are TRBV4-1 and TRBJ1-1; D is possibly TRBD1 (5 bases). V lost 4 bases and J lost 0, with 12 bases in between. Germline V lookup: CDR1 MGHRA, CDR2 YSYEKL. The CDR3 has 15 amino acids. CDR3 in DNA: TGCGCCAGCAGCCCAGGGTCGGTTTTGAACACTGAAGCTTTCTTT. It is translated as CASSPGSVLNTEAFF.

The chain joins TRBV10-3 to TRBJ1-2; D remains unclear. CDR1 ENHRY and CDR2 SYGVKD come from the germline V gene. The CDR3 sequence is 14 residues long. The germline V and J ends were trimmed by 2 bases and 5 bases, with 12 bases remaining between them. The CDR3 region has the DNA TGTGCCATCAGTGAGGGGCCTGTTTCATATGGCTACACCTTC. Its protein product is CAISEGPVSYGYTF.

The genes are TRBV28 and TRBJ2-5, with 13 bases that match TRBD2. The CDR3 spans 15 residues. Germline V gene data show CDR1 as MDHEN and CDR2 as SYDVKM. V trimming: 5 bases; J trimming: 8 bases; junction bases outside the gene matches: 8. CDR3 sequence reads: CASSRGLAGSQTQYF. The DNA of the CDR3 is TGTGCCAGCAGTCGGGGACTAGCGGGGTCGCAAACCCAGTACTTC.

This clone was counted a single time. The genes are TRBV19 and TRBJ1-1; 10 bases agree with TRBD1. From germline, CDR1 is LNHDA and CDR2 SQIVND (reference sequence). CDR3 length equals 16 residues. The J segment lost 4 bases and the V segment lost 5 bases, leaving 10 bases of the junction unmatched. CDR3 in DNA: TGTGCCAGTAGTCAAAGGAGGACAGGGGGGGGCACTGAAGCTTTCTTT. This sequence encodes CASSQRRTGGGTEAFF. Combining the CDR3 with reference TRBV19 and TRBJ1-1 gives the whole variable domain DGGITQSPKYLFRKEGQNVTLSCEQNLNHDAMYWYRQDPGQGLRLIYYSQIVNDFQKGDIAEGYSVSREKKESFPLTVTSAQKNPTAFYLCASSQRRTGGGTEAFFGQGTRLTVV.

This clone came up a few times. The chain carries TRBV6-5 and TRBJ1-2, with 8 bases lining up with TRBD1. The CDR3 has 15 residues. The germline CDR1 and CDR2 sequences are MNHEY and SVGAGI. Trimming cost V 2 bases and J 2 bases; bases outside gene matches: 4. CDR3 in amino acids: CASSYGTGVNYGYTF. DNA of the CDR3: TGTGCCAGCAGTTACGGGACAGGAGTCAACTATGGCTACACCTTC.

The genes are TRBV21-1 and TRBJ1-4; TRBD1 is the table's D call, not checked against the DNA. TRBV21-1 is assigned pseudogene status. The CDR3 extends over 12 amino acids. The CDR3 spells CASSVRWEKLFF. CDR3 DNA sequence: TGTGCCAGCAGCGTCAGGTGGGAAAAACTGTTTTTT.

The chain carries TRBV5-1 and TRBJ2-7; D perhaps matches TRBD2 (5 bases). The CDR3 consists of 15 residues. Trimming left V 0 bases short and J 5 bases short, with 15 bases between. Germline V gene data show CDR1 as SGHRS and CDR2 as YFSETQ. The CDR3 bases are TGCGCCAGCAGCTTGGAAGGACTCTCGGTCGACGAGCAGTACTTC. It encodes CASSLEGLSVDEQYF.

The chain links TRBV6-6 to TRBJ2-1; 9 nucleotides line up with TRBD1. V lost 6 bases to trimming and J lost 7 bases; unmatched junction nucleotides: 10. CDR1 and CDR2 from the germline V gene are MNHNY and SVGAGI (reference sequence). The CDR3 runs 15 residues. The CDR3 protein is CASSHPGQGRNEQFF. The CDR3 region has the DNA TGTGCCAGCAGCCACCCGGGACAGGGCAGGAATGAGCAGTTCTTC.

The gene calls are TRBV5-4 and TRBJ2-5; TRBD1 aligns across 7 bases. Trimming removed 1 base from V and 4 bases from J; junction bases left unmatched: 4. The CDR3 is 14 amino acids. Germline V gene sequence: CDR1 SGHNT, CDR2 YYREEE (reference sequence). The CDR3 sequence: CASSLTGESETQYF. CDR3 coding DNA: TGTGCCAGCAGCTTGACAGGGGAGTCAGAGACCCAGTACTTC.

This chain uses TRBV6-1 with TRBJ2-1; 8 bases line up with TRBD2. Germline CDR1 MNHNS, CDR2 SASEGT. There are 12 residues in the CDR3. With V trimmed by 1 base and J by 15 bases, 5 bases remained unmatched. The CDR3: CASSEVRGGWFF. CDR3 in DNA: TGTGCCAGCAGTGAAGTCCGGGGGGGCTGGTTCTTC.

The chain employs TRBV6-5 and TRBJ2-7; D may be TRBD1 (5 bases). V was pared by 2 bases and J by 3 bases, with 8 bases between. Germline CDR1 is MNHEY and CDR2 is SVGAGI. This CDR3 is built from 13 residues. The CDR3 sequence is CASSYRGNYEQYF. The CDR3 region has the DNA TGTGCCAGCAGTTACAGGGGTAACTACGAGCAGTACTTC.

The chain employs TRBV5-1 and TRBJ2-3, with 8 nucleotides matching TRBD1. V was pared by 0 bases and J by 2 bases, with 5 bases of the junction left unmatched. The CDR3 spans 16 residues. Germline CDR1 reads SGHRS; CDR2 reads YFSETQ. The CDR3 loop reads CASSLGTGLATDTQYF. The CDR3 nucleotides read TGCGCCAGCAGCTTGGGGACAGGGCTGGCCACAGATACGCAGTATTTT. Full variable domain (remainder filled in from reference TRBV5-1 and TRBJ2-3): KAGVTQTPRYLIKTRGQQVTLSCSPISGHRSVSWYQQTPGQGLQFLFEYFSETQRNKGNFPGRFSGRQFSNSRSEMNVSTLELGDSALYLCASSLGTGLATDTQYFGPGTRLTVL.

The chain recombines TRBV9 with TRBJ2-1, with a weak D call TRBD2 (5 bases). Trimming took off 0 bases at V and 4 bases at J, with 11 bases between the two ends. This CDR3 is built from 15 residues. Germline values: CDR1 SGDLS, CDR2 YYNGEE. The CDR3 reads CASSVAAREYNEQFF. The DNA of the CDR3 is TGTGCCAGCAGCGTAGCGGCCCGGGAATACAATGAGCAGTTCTTC. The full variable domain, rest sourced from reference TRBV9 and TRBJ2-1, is DSGVTQTPKHLITATGQRVTLRCSPRSGDLSVYWYQQSLDQGLQFLIQYYNGEERAKGNILERFSAQQFPDLHSELNLSSLELGDSALYFCASSVAAREYNEQFFGPGTRLTVL.

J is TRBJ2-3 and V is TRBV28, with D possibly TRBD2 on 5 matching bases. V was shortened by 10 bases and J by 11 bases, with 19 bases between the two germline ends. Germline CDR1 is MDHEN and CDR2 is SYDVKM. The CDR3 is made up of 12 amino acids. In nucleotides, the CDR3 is TGTGCCACCCACCTAGCCCCCTTGGGGCAGTATTTT. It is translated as CATHLAPLGQYF.

CDR3 coding DNA: TGTGCCAGCAGCCCGACTAGCGGTTCCTACAATGAGCAGTTCTTC. This codes for CASSPTSGSYNEQFF. The chain carries TRBV7-6 and TRBJ2-1, with TRBD2 identical over 9 bases. Germline trimming cut 5 bases from V and 1 base from J; bases unmatched to any gene: 3. This CDR3 is 15 amino acids long. Germline V CDR1 and CDR2: SGHVS, FNYEAQ.

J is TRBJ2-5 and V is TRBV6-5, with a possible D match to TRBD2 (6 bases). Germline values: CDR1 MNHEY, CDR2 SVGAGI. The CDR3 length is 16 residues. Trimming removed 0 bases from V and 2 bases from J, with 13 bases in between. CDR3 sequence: CASSYSPVGGQETQYF. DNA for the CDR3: TGTGCCAGCAGTTACTCCCCAGTAGGAGGGCAAGAGACCCAGTACTTC.

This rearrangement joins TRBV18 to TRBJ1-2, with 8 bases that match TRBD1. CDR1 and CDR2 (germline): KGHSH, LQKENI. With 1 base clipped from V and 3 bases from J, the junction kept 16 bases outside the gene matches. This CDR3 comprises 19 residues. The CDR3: CASSPLGLSGGGVDYGYTF. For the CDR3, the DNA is TGTGCCAGCTCACCACTGGGGCTTTCAGGGGGCGGAGTGGACTATGGCTACACCTTC. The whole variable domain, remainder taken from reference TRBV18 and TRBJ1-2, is NAGVMQNPRHLVRRRGQEARLRCSPMKGHSHVYWYRQLPEEGLKFMVYLQKENIIDESGMPKERFSAEFPKEGPSILRIQQVVRGDSAAYFCASSPLGLSGGGVDYGYTFGSGTRLTVV.

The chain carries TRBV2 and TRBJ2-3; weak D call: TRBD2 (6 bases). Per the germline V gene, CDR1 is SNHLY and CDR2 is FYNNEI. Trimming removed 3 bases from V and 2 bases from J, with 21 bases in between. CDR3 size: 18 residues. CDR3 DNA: TGTGCCAGCAGTGATCGGGTTTTTTCGGGGGTCCCCACAGATACGCAGTATTTT. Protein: CASSDRVFSGVPTDTQYF.

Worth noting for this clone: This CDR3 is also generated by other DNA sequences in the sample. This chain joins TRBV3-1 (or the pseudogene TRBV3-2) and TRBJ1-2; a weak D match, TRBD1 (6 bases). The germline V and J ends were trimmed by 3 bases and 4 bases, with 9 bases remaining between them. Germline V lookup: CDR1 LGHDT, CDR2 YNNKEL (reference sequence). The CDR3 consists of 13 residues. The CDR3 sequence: CASSQLTGYGYTF. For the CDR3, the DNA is TGTGCCAGCAGCCAGCTGACAGGCTATGGCTACACCTTC.

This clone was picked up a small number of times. CDR3 sequence (DNA): TGTGCCAGCAGCTTCGGTGCCGTCCGGGGAAACACCATATATTTT. Amino acid sequence: CASSFGAVRGNTIYF. The rearrangement uses TRBV5-4 and TRBJ1-3; D uncertain. The germline V and J ends were trimmed by 2 bases and 4 bases, with 13 bases remaining between them. This CDR3 has 15 residues. Germline CDR1 is SGHNT and CDR2 is YYREEE (reference sequence).

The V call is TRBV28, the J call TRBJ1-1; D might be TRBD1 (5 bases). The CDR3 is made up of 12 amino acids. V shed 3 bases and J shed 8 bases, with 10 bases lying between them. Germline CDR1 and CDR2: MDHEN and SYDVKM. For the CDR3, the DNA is TGTGCCAGCAGTTTCCCTGCAGGGGAAGCTTTCTTT. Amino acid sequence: CASSFPAGEAFF.

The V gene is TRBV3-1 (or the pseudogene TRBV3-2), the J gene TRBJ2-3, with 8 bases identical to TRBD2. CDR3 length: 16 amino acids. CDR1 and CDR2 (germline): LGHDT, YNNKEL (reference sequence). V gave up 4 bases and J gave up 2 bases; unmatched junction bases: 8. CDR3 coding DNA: TGTGCCAGCAGCCCTCGGGACGGGGGGGTCACAGATACGCAGTATTTT. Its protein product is CASSPRDGGVTDTQYF.